One and the same sample provided the 25 T cell receptor beta chains below, sequenced in a study of T cell responses to AZD1222 COVID-19 vaccine. The table came from immunoSEQ multiplex PCR; TCRdb's copy has only in-frame clones and leaves some out. Here the sample spans some 130,000 clones, 92% being singletons. The material was peripheral blood, obtained on day 0 of AZD1222 vaccination. These receptors were collected from an adult in good health.

J is TRBJ2-1 and V is TRBV7-6; 10 positions agree with TRBD2. Per germline, CDR1 SGHVS and CDR2 FNYEAQ. The V and J ends lost 5 bases and 3 bases, in that order; junction bases with no gene match: 4. The length of the CDR3 is 15 residues. In nucleotides, the CDR3 is TGTGCCAGCAGCCCCTTAGCGGGAGGCTACAATGAGCAGTTCTTC. Residues: CASSPLAGGYNEQFF.

The chain uses TRBV19 and TRBJ1-2, with 11 bases lining up with TRBD1. Losses at the gene ends were 5 bases for V and 6 bases for J; bases not matched to a gene: 11. The CDR3 totals 16 residues. Germline values: CDR1 LNHDA, CDR2 SQIVND (reference sequence). CDR3 DNA: TGTGCCAGTAGTGCGGACAGGGGGCACGCTGTTAATGGCTACACCTTC. This codes for CASSADRGHAVNGYTF.

The V call is TRBV3-1 (or the pseudogene TRBV3-2), the J call TRBJ1-1; D not resolved. Germline CDR1 and CDR2: LGHDT and YNNKEL (reference sequence). The CDR3 has 11 residues. The V end lost 4 bases, the J end lost 7 bases, and 7 bases lay between the germline ends. CDR3 in amino acids: CASSRYFEAFF. In DNA, the CDR3 is TGTGCCAGCAGCCGATATTTTGAAGCTTTCTTT.

The chain couples TRBV19 to TRBJ1-1; TRBD1 is a possible D gene (5 bases). There are 13 residues in the CDR3. V was cut by 9 bases and J by 5 bases, with 16 bases left in between. CDR1 is LNHDA and CDR2 is SQIVND in the germline V gene (reference sequence). CDR3 protein: CARESQGKTEAFF. Here the CDR3 DNA reads TGTGCCAGGGAGAGTCAGGGTAAGACTGAAGCTTTCTTT.

The rearrangement uses TRBV27 and TRBJ2-3; D is perhaps TRBD2 (5 bases). There are 16 residues in the CDR3. The V and J ends lost 6 bases and 2 bases respectively, with 18 bases between them. Germline V CDR1 and CDR2: MNHEY, SMNVEV (reference sequence). In nucleotides, the CDR3 is TGTGCCAGCAGACGAGCCGGGATCGCCTTCACAGATACGCAGTATTTT. Its translation: CASRRAGIAFTDTQYF.

As DNA, the CDR3 is TGTGCCAGCAGCTTAGTTCGGGGCTTCTCTGGAAACACCATATATTTT. Its translation is CASSLVRGFSGNTIYF. The chain carries TRBV7-2 and TRBJ1-3; D might be TRBD1 (5 bases). CDR3 size: 16 residues. Germline V gene data show CDR1 as SGHTA and CDR2 as FQGNSA. Trimming removed 1 base from V and 0 bases from J, with 10 bases in between.

DNA of the CDR3: TGTGCCAGCAGCTTAGGGGGAACGAACACTGAAGCTTTCTTT. Encoded protein: CASSLGGTNTEAFF. The chain carries TRBV7-8 and TRBJ1-1, with no clear D. Germline loops: CDR1 SGHVS, CDR2 FQNEAQ. V lost 1 base, J lost 1 base, and 7 bases lay in between. The CDR3 has 14 residues. The variable domain in full, completed from reference TRBV7-8 and TRBJ1-1, reads GAGVSQSPRYKVAKRGQDVALRCDPISGHVSLFWYQQALGQGPEFLTYFQNEAQLDKSGLPSDRFFAERPEGSVSTLKIQRTQQEDSAVYLCASSLGGTNTEAFFGQGTRLTVV.

The gene calls are TRBV5-1 and TRBJ1-6; 7 bases line up with TRBD1. Germline V CDR1 and CDR2: SGHRS, YFSETQ. The CDR3 totals 15 residues. Losses at the gene ends were 0 bases for V and 9 bases for J; bases not matched to a gene: 6. CDR3 amino acids: CASSLEQGSISPLHF. Here the CDR3 DNA reads TGCGCCAGCAGCTTGGAACAGGGGAGTATTTCACCCCTCCACTTT.

The genes are TRBV4-3 and TRBJ2-3; 10 bases align to TRBD2. Germline V CDR1 and CDR2: LGHNA, YSLEER. This CDR3 is 19 amino acids long. The V gene end was trimmed by 1 base and the J gene end by 7 bases; junction bases not matched to a gene: 17. DNA for the CDR3: TGCGCCAGCAGCCAAGTGAGCAGCGGGAGGGCCGTAGTAAAAAATACGCAGTATTTT. This gives the protein CASSQVSSGRAVVKNTQYF.

The CDR3 DNA follows: TGTGCCAGCAGCTCAACAGGAAGCTCCTACAATGAGCAGTTCTTC. Its protein is CASSSTGSSYNEQFF. The gene calls are TRBV7-3 and TRBJ2-1, with a tentative D call TRBD1 (5 bases). Germline CDR1 SGHTA, CDR2 FQGTGA. The length of the CDR3 is 15 residues. Deletions cut 4 bases from V and 0 bases from J, with 10 bases between.

This clone was seen once. V gene TRBV2 combines with J gene TRBJ2-7; a weak D match, TRBD1 (6 bases). The CDR3 sequence is 12 residues long. V gave up 6 bases and J gave up 8 bases, with 14 bases separating them. Germline CDR1 and CDR2: SNHLY and FYNNEI. CDR3 region: CASSPGQIQQYF. The CDR3 DNA sequence: TGTGCCAGCAGCCCGGGACAAATCCAGCAGTACTTC. Filled out from reference TRBV2 and TRBJ2-7, the complete variable domain reads EPEVTQTPSHQVTQMGQEVILRCVPISNHLYFYWYRQILGQKVEFLVSFYNNEISEKSEIFDDQFSVERPDGSNFTLKIRSTKLEDSAMYFCASSPGQIQQYFGPGTRLTVT.

V gene TRBV24-1 combines with J gene TRBJ2-5, with D perhaps TRBD2 (6 bases). The CDR3 has 14 residues. With 7 bases removed from V and 2 bases from J, the gap between germline ends came to 13 bases. Germline CDR1 is KGHDR and CDR2 is SFDVKD. In DNA form, the CDR3 reads TGTGCCACCAGCGAAGGTGGGGGGCAAGAGACCCAGTACTTC. Protein: CATSEGGGQETQYF.

CDR3: CASSLLGGSGANVLTF. CDR3 nucleotide sequence: TGTGCCAGCAGCCTCCTCGGGGGCTCTGGGGCCAACGTCCTGACTTTC. The rearrangement joins TRBV3-1 (or the pseudogene TRBV3-2) to TRBJ2-6; maybe TRBD2 (6 bases). Germline CDR1 LGHDT, CDR2 YNNKEL (reference sequence). Trimming stripped 4 bases from V and 0 bases from J, with 10 bases between. CDR3 size: 16 residues.

The rearrangement uses TRBV2 and TRBJ1-1; the D is unclear. The germline V gene encodes CDR1 SNHLY and CDR2 FYNNEI. Trimming removed 6 bases at V and 7 bases at J, with 21 bases between. The CDR3 runs to 15 residues. CDR3 loop: CASSDHEGYEIEAFF. The DNA for the CDR3 is TGTGCCAGCAGCGACCATGAGGGATACGAAATTGAAGCTTTCTTT.

The chain employs TRBV4-3 and TRBJ2-7, with 8 bases aligning to TRBD2. Per the germline V gene, CDR1 is LGHNA and CDR2 is YSLEER. V shed 1 base and J 2 bases; nucleotides not matched to a gene: 10. This CDR3 is built from 17 residues. The CDR3 DNA follows: TGCGCCAGCAGCCAAGCGGGTCGGGGAGCGGGGGCCTACGAGCAGTACTTC. Its protein product is CASSQAGRGAGAYEQYF.

This clone was seen once. The rearrangement links TRBV6-5 to TRBJ1-2; 9 bases fit TRBD1. The CDR3 is 14 amino acids. J gave up 6 bases and V 0 bases, and 2 bases lay outside the gene matches. The germline V gene has CDR1 MNHEY and CDR2 SVGAGI. The CDR3 coding sequence is TGTGCCAGCAGTTACTCCGGGACAGGGAATGGCTACACCTTC. Amino acids: CASSYSGTGNGYTF.

The gene calls are TRBV4-3 and TRBJ2-3; 7 positions agree with TRBD1. The germline gives CDR1 LGHNA, CDR2 YSLEER. The CDR3 length is 15 residues. J gave up 2 bases and V 5 bases, and 7 bases lay outside the gene matches. The DNA of the CDR3 is TGCGCCAGCAGCGCCTCTACAGGGGCCACAGATACGCAGTATTTT. It codes for CASSASTGATDTQYF.

The rearrangement joins TRBV19 to TRBJ2-7; perhaps TRBD1 as D (7 bases). With 5 bases removed from V and 2 bases from J, the gap between germline ends came to 16 bases. Germline lookup yields CDR1 LNHDA and CDR2 SQIVND (reference sequence). This CDR3 region has 15 residues. The CDR3 reads CASSPRGTVPYEQYF. In nucleotides, the CDR3 is TGTGCCAGTAGTCCCCGCGGGACAGTTCCCTACGAGCAGTACTTC.

This rearrangement joins TRBV6-5 to TRBJ1-5, with D unclear. Germline CDR1 reads MNHEY; CDR2 reads SVGAGI. V lost 0 bases and J 1 base, leaving 7 bases between the germline ends. CDR3 size: 15 residues. CDR3 sequence (DNA): TGTGCCAGCAGTTACTCCGGAGAAAGCAATCAGCCCCAGCATTTT. It codes for CASSYSGESNQPQHF.

This chain connects TRBV10-1 to TRBJ1-1, with D maybe TRBD1 (5 bases). The V end was cut by 4 bases, the J end by 1 base, with 10 bases between. CDR3 length: 14 amino acids. The germline gives CDR1 WNHNN, CDR2 SYGVQD (reference sequence). This CDR3 reads CASSVGVANTEAFF. The CDR3, as DNA: TGCGCCAGCAGTGTAGGGGTTGCGAACACTGAAGCTTTCTTT.

The chain links TRBV7-9 to TRBJ1-2; 9 nucleotides align to TRBD1. Germline CDR1 and CDR2: SEHNR and FQNEAQ (reference sequence). The CDR3 contains 16 residues. Trimming took 0 bases from V and 7 from J; bases not matched to a gene: 9. The CDR3 loop reads CASSLAGGQGFSGYTF. CDR3 nucleotides: TGTGCCAGCAGCTTAGCGGGGGGACAGGGTTTCTCTGGCTACACCTTC.

The chain links TRBV15 to TRBJ2-6; D remains ambiguous. Germline-derived CDR1 and CDR2 are LNHNV and YYDKDF (reference sequence). CDR3 length: 15 residues. V lost 0 bases to trimming and J lost 1 base, with 4 bases between them. CDR3 DNA sequence: TGTGCCACCAGCAGAGAGTGGTCTGGGGCCAACGTCCTGACTTTC. As protein: CATSREWSGANVLTF.

This chain connects TRBV27 to TRBJ2-7; D possibly matches TRBD1 or TRBD2 (6 bases each). This CDR3 has 14 amino acids. V lost 9 bases and J 6 bases, leaving 21 bases between the germline ends. Germline V gene data show CDR1 as MNHEY and CDR2 as SMNVEV (reference sequence). For the CDR3, the DNA is TGTGCCAGTAGGGAGGCAGGGGAGCTACGCGAGCAGTACTTC. Amino acid sequence: CASREAGELREQYF.

The CDR3 protein is CASSFDSNSNQPQHF. Here the CDR3 DNA reads TGTGCCAGCAGTTTCGACAGCAATAGCAATCAGCCCCAGCATTTT. The chain uses TRBV2 and TRBJ1-5; D perhaps matches TRBD1 (5 bases). In germline, CDR1 is SNHLY, CDR2 FYNNEI. The V end was cut by 5 bases, the J end by 0 bases, with 11 bases between. There are 15 residues in the CDR3.

The chain employs TRBV21-1 and TRBJ2-7; TRBD2, the table's D call, lacks a check against the DNA. TRBV21-1 is a recognized pseudogene. This CDR3 region has 15 residues. CDR3 sequence reads: CASSRSSRKFPEQYF. The CDR3 DNA reads as TGTGCCAGCAGCAGGTCATCTAGGAAGTTCCCCGAGCAGTACTTC.